This TCR beta chain was recovered during a study of CD8+ T cells in alopecia areata. The investigators collected lesional scalp punch biopsies and peripheral blood from alopecia areata patients. As to this clone: Its specificity is unknown.

As the sequencing template, cDNA was produced by extracting RNA and reverse transcribing it. The assay was immunoSEQ multiplex PCR, and TCRdb's table has in-frame clones only and misses some. The profile shows about 100,000 clones, 58% of them singletons. The CDR3 spans 13 residues. The trim removed 7 bases at V and 2 bases at J, leaving 5 bases unmatched. CDR1 MDHEN and CDR2 SYDVKM come from the germline V gene. The study, taken as a whole, reports: Patients showed less clear TCR sequence sharing than mice, possibly partly because of HLA diversity. It was lesional scalp, especially alopecia totalis/universalis, that showed higher clonality than normal scalp.

V and J are TRBV28 and TRBJ2-7, with 7 positions matching TRBD1. What was sequenced was NKG2D-low CD8+ T cells sorted from blood. The receptor was isolated from a human donor with alopecia areata. In nucleotides, the CDR3 is TGTGCCAGCACCAAGGACAGGCCCTACGAGCAGTACTTC. Encoded protein: CASTKDRPYEQYF.